One and the same sample provided the 28 T cell receptor beta chains below, sequenced in a study of cytomegalovirus exposure and HLA in healthy donors. PCR involved 60 Vbeta and 13 Jbeta primers. Clones were read by immunoSEQ multiplex PCR, and TCRdb kept only the in-frame ones, dropping some. This sample has over 100,000 clones, with around 70% found just once. The sequencing input was PBMCs. The receptors derive from a man in his forties in good health and CMV-seropositive.

This clone occurred a few times. The chain couples TRBV11-2 to TRBJ2-7; D possibly corresponds to TRBD2 (6 bases). This CDR3 contains 14 residues. Per germline, CDR1 SGHAT and CDR2 FQNNGV. Trimming took off 0 bases at V and 3 bases at J, with 9 bases between the two ends. As DNA, the CDR3 is TGTGCCAGCAGCTTAGATATCGGGGGCTACGAGCAGTACTTC. Translation: CASSLDIGGYEQYF.

About this clone: This same CDR3 is encoded by further DNA sequences in the sample. The genes are TRBV5-4 and TRBJ1-4; 9 bases match TRBD1. After removal of 0 bases from V and 5 bases from J, the junction contained 5 bases not matched to a gene. CDR1 is SGHNT and CDR2 is YYREEE in the germline V gene (reference sequence). The CDR3 totals 16 residues. The chain's CDR3 is CASSLAGTGRNEKLFF. In DNA, the CDR3 is TGTGCCAGCAGCTTGGCCGGGACAGGGAGAAATGAAAAACTGTTTTTT.

The chain couples TRBV10-3 to TRBJ1-1; TRBD1 matches at 7 bases. Germline V lookup: CDR1 ENHRY, CDR2 SYGVKD. The CDR3 runs to 12 residues. J gave up 9 bases and V 6 bases, and 7 bases lay outside the gene matches. DNA for the CDR3: TGTGCCATCAGGGAACAGGGGTTTAAAGCTTTCTTT. It is translated as CAIREQGFKAFF.

This clone occurred a few times. The rearrangement joins TRBV19 to TRBJ1-5; D possibly corresponds to TRBD1 (6 bases). Germline V gene data show CDR1 as LNHDA and CDR2 as SQIVND (reference sequence). CDR3 size: 14 residues. V was cut by 0 bases and J by 4 bases, with 7 bases left in between. The CDR3, as DNA: TGTGCCAGTAGTATAGACAGGGGAAATCAGCCCCAGCATTTT. It translates to CASSIDRGNQPQHF.

The genes are TRBV7-9 and TRBJ2-6, with D possibly being TRBD1 (6 bases). V was trimmed by 3 bases and J by 0 bases, leaving 15 bases between them. The length of the CDR3 is 18 residues. Germline CDR1 is SEHNR and CDR2 is FQNEAQ (reference sequence). The CDR3 nucleotides read TGTGCCAGCAGCTTTCCCGTCACAGGGAACTCTGGGGCCAACGTCCTGACTTTC. Its protein is CASSFPVTGNSGANVLTF.

The chain uses TRBV15 and TRBJ1-5, with D perhaps TRBD1 (5 bases). Trimming shortened V by 0 bases and J by 2 bases, and 14 bases separated the two germline ends. The germline gives CDR1 LNHNV, CDR2 YYDKDF (reference sequence). The CDR3 is 17 residues long. This CDR3 is CATSRDRAGIGNQPQHF. Here the CDR3 DNA reads TGTGCCACCAGCAGAGATAGGGCAGGGATAGGCAATCAGCCCCAGCATTTT.

The rearrangement links TRBV11-2 to TRBJ1-3, with D possibly TRBD1 on 5 matching bases. Trimming shortened V by 5 bases and J by 8 bases, and 13 bases separated the two germline ends. Germline V gene data show CDR1 as SGHAT and CDR2 as FQNNGV. This CDR3 is built from 13 residues. Written as DNA, the CDR3 is TGTGCCAGCAGCCCTAACCGACAGTACACCATATATTTT. As protein: CASSPNRQYTIYF.

This chain joins TRBV2 and TRBJ2-5, with 9 bases fitting TRBD2. The germline gives CDR1 SNHLY, CDR2 FYNNEI. This CDR3 has 14 amino acids. V shed 10 bases, J shed 0 bases, and the junction held 6 bases outside the gene matches. CDR3 amino acids: CATGLATYQETQYF. The CDR3 region has the DNA TGTGCCACAGGACTAGCGACGTACCAAGAGACCCAGTACTTC.

In DNA form, the CDR3 reads TGTGCCAGTAGTATAATCTGGCAGCGTAATGAAAAACTGTTTTTT. Protein: CASSIIWQRNEKLFF. The gene calls are TRBV19 and TRBJ1-4; D unresolved. The CDR3 totals 15 residues. The V end was cut by 2 bases, the J end by 4 bases, with 11 bases between. Germline values: CDR1 LNHDA, CDR2 SQIVND (reference sequence).

The gene calls are TRBV6-5 and TRBJ1-2, with D possibly TRBD1 on 5 matching bases. Germline V gives CDR1 MNHEY, CDR2 SVGAGI. The CDR3 is made up of 13 amino acids. V lost 7 bases and J lost 4, with 13 bases in between. CDR3: CASTPLGGYGYTF. CDR3 sequence (DNA): TGTGCCAGCACCCCCCTGGGGGGCTATGGCTACACCTTC.

The chain recombines TRBV6-1 with TRBJ2-7, with TRBD2 matching 10 bases. The CDR3 length is 15 residues. The trim removed 4 bases at V and 0 bases at J, leaving 3 bases unmatched. CDR1 is MNHNS, CDR2 SASEGT, per germline. CDR3: CASSVLAGSSYEQYF. The CDR3 bases are TGTGCCAGCAGTGTACTAGCGGGGAGCTCCTACGAGCAGTACTTC.

In DNA, the CDR3 is TGCGCCAGCAGTTCCGACAGGGTGGGGGGTGAGCAGTTCTTC. Amino acid sequence: CASSSDRVGGEQFF. The V call is TRBV5-1, the J call TRBJ2-1, with D possibly matching TRBD1 (7 bases). In germline, CDR1 is SGHRS, CDR2 YFSETQ. V was cut by 5 bases and J by 9 bases, with 18 bases left in between. The CDR3 covers 14 residues.

The chain has TRBV18 and TRBJ2-1; TRBD1 matches at 10 bases. Germline CDR1 KGHSH, CDR2 LQKENI. The CDR3 loop spans 15 amino acids. J was trimmed by 6 bases and V by 3 bases; bases with no gene match: 5. CDR3 bases: TGTGCCAGCTCACCCGGGACAGGGGCGATCAATGAGCAGTTCTTC. Residues: CASSPGTGAINEQFF.

The CDR3 sequence: CASSQYGTPNTGELFF. CDR3 coding DNA: TGTGCCAGCAGCCAATACGGGACACCGAACACCGGGGAGCTGTTTTTT. The rearrangement uses TRBV7-8 and TRBJ2-2, with D possibly TRBD1 on 6 matching bases. V dropped 5 bases and J dropped 0 bases, with 13 bases sitting between them. CDR1 is SGHVS and CDR2 is FQNEAQ in the germline V gene. The CDR3 length is 16 residues. Based on the CDR3 plus reference TRBV7-8 and TRBJ2-2, the full variable domain is GAGVSQSPRYKVAKRGQDVALRCDPISGHVSLFWYQQALGQGPEFLTYFQNEAQLDKSGLPSDRFFAERPEGSVSTLKIQRTQQEDSAVYLCASSQYGTPNTGELFFGEGSRLTVL.

V and J are TRBV11-2 and TRBJ2-7; possible D gene TRBD1, 6 bases. Germline values: CDR1 SGHAT, CDR2 FQNNGV. This CDR3 has 13 amino acids. V lost 6 bases to trimming and J lost 3 bases, with 12 bases between them. The CDR3 sequence is CASRGANYYEQYF. Written as DNA, the CDR3 is TGTGCCAGCAGGGGGGCGAATTACTACGAGCAGTACTTC.

CDR3 nucleotides: TGTGCCAGCAGCACCGCAGCGGGAGGGGAGCAGTACTTC. Translated: CASSTAAGGEQYF. V and J are TRBV11-3 and TRBJ2-7; 10 bases map to TRBD2. The CDR3 consists of 13 residues. Germline values: CDR1 SGHNT, CDR2 YENEEA. The V segment lost 5 bases and the J segment 7 bases; nucleotides outside the gene matches: 5.

Only a few counts were recorded for this clone. CDR3 bases: TGTGCCAGCAGTGATCCAGGGGGGACCTCATACAATGAGCAGTTCTTC. It is translated as CASSDPGGTSYNEQFF. The rearrangement joins TRBV27 to TRBJ2-1, with D possibly being TRBD1 (7 bases). The V end was cut by 5 bases, the J end by 4 bases, with 18 bases between. This CDR3 spans 16 amino acids. Germline values: CDR1 MNHEY, CDR2 SMNVEV (reference sequence).

This rearrangement joins TRBV28 to TRBJ2-5, with 7 bases lining up with TRBD1. TRBJ2-7 matches the DNA end more closely, so the J call is doubtful. The CDR3 is made up of 14 amino acids. Per the germline V gene, CDR1 is MDHEN and CDR2 is SYDVKM. CDR3 loop: CASSSPGQFHEQYF. CDR3 nucleotide sequence: TGTGCCAGCAGTTCACCGGGACAGTTCCACGAGCAGTACTTC.

CDR3 sequence (DNA): TGTGCCAGCAGCCGGCCCGGACTAGCATTGAGGGGCTACGAGCAGTACTTC. Protein: CASSRPGLALRGYEQYF. The J gene is TRBJ2-7, the V gene TRBV27, with 8 bases lining up with TRBD2. Trimming removed 6 bases from V and 3 bases from J; junction bases left unmatched: 16. The CDR3 runs to 17 residues. Per the germline V gene, CDR1 is MNHEY and CDR2 is SMNVEV (reference sequence).

This clone appeared a single time. The rearrangement links TRBV7-8 to TRBJ2-7; TRBD2 might be the D (6 bases). The CDR3 is 12 amino acids. CDR1 SGHVS and CDR2 FQNEAQ come from the germline V gene. V was clipped by 6 bases and J by 6 bases, with 12 bases between them. CDR3 DNA: TGTGCCAGCAGGTCTCAGGGACTCGAGCAGTACTTC. It yields the protein CASRSQGLEQYF.

V and J are TRBV9 and TRBJ1-2; D is ambiguous. Germline CDR1 reads SGDLS; CDR2 reads YYNGEE. The CDR3 extends over 17 amino acids. Trimming cost V 0 bases and J 7 bases, with 22 bases left between them. CDR3 DNA: TGTGCCAGCAGCGTAGGTTTCGGCCAGGCTCCCTTGGGTGGCTACACCTTC. Translated, it gives CASSVGFGQAPLGGYTF. Based on the CDR3 plus reference TRBV9 and TRBJ1-2, the full variable domain is DSGVTQTPKHLITATGQRVTLRCSPRSGDLSVYWYQQSLDQGLQFLIQYYNGEERAKGNILERFSAQQFPDLHSELNLSSLELGDSALYFCASSVGFGQAPLGGYTFGSGTRLTVV.

The J gene is TRBJ2-5, the V gene TRBV6-4; 9 bases align to TRBD2. Germline V CDR1 and CDR2: MRHNA, SNTAGT. V shed 0 bases, J shed 3 bases, and the junction held 5 bases outside the gene matches. The CDR3 is 16 amino acids. The CDR3: CASSDSRLAEEETQYF. DNA for the CDR3: TGTGCCAGCAGTGACTCGAGACTAGCGGAAGAAGAGACCCAGTACTTC.

The gene calls are TRBV5-6 and TRBJ2-7; weak D call: TRBD1 (6 bases). V dropped 4 bases and J dropped 2 bases, with 16 bases sitting between them. CDR1 and CDR2 (germline): SGHDT, YYEEEE. This CDR3 has 15 residues. CDR3 protein: CASSDEVTGTYEQYF. The CDR3 nucleotides read TGTGCCAGCAGCGACGAGGTAACAGGGACCTACGAGCAGTACTTC.

The chain joins TRBV6-1 to TRBJ1-1; D gene uncertain. Trimming shortened V by 5 bases and J by 5 bases, and 15 bases separated the two germline ends. The CDR3 extends over 14 amino acids. The germline CDR1 and CDR2 sequences are MNHNS and SASEGT. In nucleotides, the CDR3 is TGTGCCAGCAGTCAATTCAGAACGGGGACTGAAGCTTTCTTT. It yields the protein CASSQFRTGTEAFF.

The chain has TRBV6-5 and TRBJ2-7; 7 bases map to TRBD1. With 6 bases clipped from V and 3 bases from J, the junction kept 8 bases outside the gene matches. Germline V CDR1 and CDR2: MNHEY, SVGAGI. The CDR3 loop spans 14 amino acids. The CDR3 DNA reads TGTGCCAGCAGATCGGGACAGCAAGGCTACGAGCAGTACTTC. It encodes CASRSGQQGYEQYF.

This clone was counted between two and nine times. The chain carries TRBV5-1 and TRBJ1-1, with D perhaps matching TRBD1 (5 bases). The CDR3 covers 16 residues. Germline V CDR1 and CDR2: SGHRS, YFSETQ. V gave up 1 base and J gave up 0 bases, with 13 bases separating them. As DNA, the CDR3 is TGCGCCAGCAGCTTGTCTTCAGGGTGGGTGAACACTGAAGCTTTCTTT. Residues: CASSLSSGWVNTEAFF.

The genes are TRBV27 and TRBJ2-4; a weak D match, TRBD1 (5 bases). This CDR3 has 17 residues. V gave up 0 bases and J gave up 0 bases, with 12 bases separating them. CDR1 MNHEY and CDR2 SMNVEV come from the germline V gene (reference sequence). CDR3 sequence: CASSLSVTALAKNIQYF. In DNA form, the CDR3 reads TGTGCCAGCAGTTTATCGGTGACAGCTCTAGCCAAAAACATTCAGTACTTC.

The chain recombines TRBV6-4 with TRBJ2-1; D is unclear. The CDR3 has 13 amino acids. V shed 3 bases and J shed 9 bases, with 12 bases lying between them. Germline CDR1 is MRHNA and CDR2 is SNTAGT. CDR3 nucleotide sequence: TGTGCCAGCAGTGATCTACCGTCGGGTGAGCAGTTCTTC. This sequence encodes CASSDLPSGEQFF.